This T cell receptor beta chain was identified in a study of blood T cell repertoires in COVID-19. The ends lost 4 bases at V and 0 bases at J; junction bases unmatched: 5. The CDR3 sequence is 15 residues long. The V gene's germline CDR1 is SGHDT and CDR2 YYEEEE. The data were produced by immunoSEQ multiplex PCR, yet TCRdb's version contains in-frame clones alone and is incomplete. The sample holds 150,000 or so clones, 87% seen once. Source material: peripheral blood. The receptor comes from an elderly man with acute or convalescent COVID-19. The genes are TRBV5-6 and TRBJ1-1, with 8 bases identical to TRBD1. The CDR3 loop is CASSPRQGMNTEAFF. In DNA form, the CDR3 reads TGTGCCAGCAGCCCCCGACAGGGGATGAACACTGAAGCTTTCTTT. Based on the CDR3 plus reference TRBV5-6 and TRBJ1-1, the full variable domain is DAGVTQSPTHLIKTRGQQVTLRCSPKSGHDTVSWYQQALGQGPQFIFQYYEEEERQRGNFPDRFSGHQFPNYSSELNVNALLLGDSALYLCASSPRQGMNTEAFFGQGTRLTVV.